This T cell receptor beta chain was found in a study of graft-versus-host responses after intestinal transplantation. About the study: Among the recipients, all got anti-thymocyte globulin induction and then tacrolimus and steroids for around 3 years.

Processing was applied to graft tissue in order to liberate intraepithelial and lamina propria lymphocytes. Profiling relied on immunoSEQ multiplex PCR, and the TCRdb table lists in-frame clones only, not all of them. The table has about 830 clones, about 84% seen once. Germline values: CDR1 SNHLY, CDR2 FYNNEI. After removal of 2 bases from V and 6 bases from J, the junction contained 7 bases not matched to a gene. This CDR3 is built from 16 residues. The sequencing here drew on ileum tissue, taken less than 23 days after intestinal transplant. This chain joins TRBV2 and TRBJ2-3; the match to TRBD2 covers 11 bases. The sequence derives from a human patient who received an intestinal transplant, so some T cells may come from the graft donor. The CDR3 bases are TGTGCCAGCAGTGAAATGGGGGTAGCGGGAGGGGATACGCAGTATTTT. Protein product: CASSEMGVAGGDTQYF.